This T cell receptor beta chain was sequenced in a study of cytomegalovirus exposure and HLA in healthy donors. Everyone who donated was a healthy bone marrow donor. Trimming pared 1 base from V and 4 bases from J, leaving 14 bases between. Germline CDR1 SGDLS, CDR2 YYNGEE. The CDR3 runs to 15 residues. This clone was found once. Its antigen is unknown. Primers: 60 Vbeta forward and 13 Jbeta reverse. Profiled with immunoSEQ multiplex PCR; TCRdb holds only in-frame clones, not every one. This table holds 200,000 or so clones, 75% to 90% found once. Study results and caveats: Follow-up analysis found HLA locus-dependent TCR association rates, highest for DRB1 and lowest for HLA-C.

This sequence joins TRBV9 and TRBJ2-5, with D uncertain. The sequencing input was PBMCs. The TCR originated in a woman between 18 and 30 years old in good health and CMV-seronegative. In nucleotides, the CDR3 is TGTGCCAGCAGCGTAACTCCCGACTCGCGAGAGACCCAGTACTTC. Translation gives CASSVTPDSRETQYF. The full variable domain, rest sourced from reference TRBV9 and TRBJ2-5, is DSGVTQTPKHLITATGQRVTLRCSPRSGDLSVYWYQQSLDQGLQFLIQYYNGEERAKGNILERFSAQQFPDLHSELNLSSLELGDSALYFCASSVTPDSRETQYFGPGTRLLVL.